The 32 T cell receptor beta chains listed next were all sequenced from one sample in a study of T cells in Graves' hyperthyroidism and ophthalmopathy (dated 2019 in TCRdb). The library was prepared using multiplex PCR. Sequenced using an Illumina HiSeq 2000. The TCR beta CDR3 regions were amplified from RNA transcripts. The TCR CDR3 was subjected to a first round of RT-PCR using the HTBI primer set and the Qiagen OneStep RT-PCR kit. Starting from the raw public reads, TCRdb applied fastp trimming at Q25, assembled clones with MiXCR and retained in-frame beta chains. Merged by CDR3 protein, the rows form single entries marked with the most common genes and DNA. This sample lists 700,000 or so distinct CDR3 sequences; 13% to 15% were detected once. The ten biggest clones cover approximately 12% of the sample. The sample was blood. These receptors were collected from a woman in her fifties or sixties with Graves' ophthalmopathy.

The chain recombines TRBV6-9 with TRBJ2-1; 7 positions match TRBD2. The CDR3 sequence is 15 residues long. The V segment lost 3 bases and the J segment 7 bases; nucleotides outside the gene matches: 9. Germline V gene lookup returns CDR1 MNHGY and CDR2 SVAAGI. The CDR3 spells CASSYPPAGDNEQFF. The CDR3 coding sequence is TGTGCCAGCAGTTACCCTCCGGCGGGGGATAATGAGCAGTTCTTC.

This clonotype was counted at least ten times. This chain connects TRBV2 to TRBJ1-2, with TRBD1 matching over 7 bases. With 8 bases clipped from V and 3 bases from J, the junction kept 6 bases outside the gene matches. The germline gives CDR1 SNHLY, CDR2 FYNNEI. The CDR3 runs 13 residues. The CDR3 nucleotides are TGTGCCAGCCGGGACAGTACTTACTATGGCTACACCTTC. This translates into CASRDSTYYGYTF.

As for this clonotype: The germline gene is not matched at one end of the junction; a read error may be the cause. The chain has TRBV11-2 and TRBJ1-3; 7 bases match TRBD1. Germline V gives CDR1 SGHAT, CDR2 FQNNGV. The CDR3 is 14 amino acids. CDR3 sequence: CASSIDRDGNTIYF. The CDR3 DNA reads TGTGCCAGCAGCATAGACAGGGATGGAAACACCATATATTTT.

This clonotype was observed many times. This rearrangement joins TRBV20-1 to TRBJ2-1; TRBD2 agrees at 7 bases. The V gene end was trimmed by 6 bases and the J gene end by 4 bases; junction bases not matched to a gene: 21. Germline V gene sequence: CDR1 DFQATT, CDR2 SNEGSKA (reference sequence). This CDR3 is built from 18 residues. DNA of the CDR3: TGCAGTGCACGGGGTCTACGAGCGGGGCCAGAGGTATACAATGAGCAGTTCTTC. Translation gives CSARGLRAGPEVYNEQFF.

This chain connects TRBV7-9 to TRBJ2-7; 9 positions match TRBD2. The CDR3 totals 15 residues. With V trimmed by 5 bases and J by 3 bases, 8 bases remained unmatched. Germline values: CDR1 SEHNR, CDR2 FQNEAQ (reference sequence). CDR3 residues: CASSQARRGGYEQYF. DNA for the CDR3: TGTGCCAGCAGCCAAGCCCGGCGGGGGGGCTACGAGCAGTACTTC.

The table lists this clonotype with many counts. This chain links TRBV6-1 with TRBJ1-1; TRBD1 is a possible D gene (6 bases). Germline V gives CDR1 MNHNS, CDR2 SASEGT. V lost 3 bases to trimming and J lost 9 bases, with 17 bases between them. CDR3 size: 14 residues. The CDR3 sequence: CASSDPGTPAKAFF. The CDR3 DNA follows: TGTGCCAGCAGTGATCCCGGGACACCCGCAAAAGCTTTCTTT.

This clonotype has at least ten counts. CDR3 sequence (DNA): TGTGCCAGCAGTTACGAGACCAATGAGCAGTTCTTC. Residues: CASSYETNEQFF. V is TRBV6-2 or TRBV6-3 and J is TRBJ2-1; D is undetermined. V lost 2 bases and J 6 bases, leaving 5 bases between the germline ends. The CDR3 length is 12 residues. Looked up from germline, CDR1 is MNHEY and CDR2 is SVGEGT.

This clonotype was counted at least ten times. The CDR3, as DNA: TGTGCCAGCAGTTTCATTTCCAGGGCAAAAAGCAATCAGCCCCAGCATTTT. Amino acid sequence: CASSFISRAKSNQPQHF. This chain uses TRBV28 with TRBJ1-5; TRBD1 might be the D (5 bases). With 3 bases removed from V and 1 base from J, the gap between germline ends came to 16 bases. This CDR3 comprises 17 residues. Germline loops: CDR1 MDHEN, CDR2 SYDVKM.

This clonotype was seen a handful of times. This sequence joins TRBV7-8 and TRBJ1-3; D remains ambiguous. Germline V gene data show CDR1 as SGHVS and CDR2 as FQNEAQ. The CDR3 covers 14 residues. The V and J ends lost 1 base and 0 bases respectively, with 4 bases between them. CDR3 coding DNA: TGTGCCAGCAGCTTAGAAATCTCTGGAAACACCATATATTTT. Protein product: CASSLEISGNTIYF. Drawing the rest from reference TRBV7-8 and TRBJ1-3, the complete variable domain is GAGVSQSPRYKVAKRGQDVALRCDPISGHVSLFWYQQALGQGPEFLTYFQNEAQLDKSGLPSDRFFAERPEGSVSTLKIQRTQQEDSAVYLCASSLEISGNTIYFGEGSWLTVV.

This clonotype was counted between two and nine times. The genes are TRBV10-3 and TRBJ1-5, with D hard to call. The CDR3 runs 13 residues. CDR1 ENHRY and CDR2 SYGVKD come from the germline V gene. V was pared by 6 bases and J by 3 bases, with 9 bases between. CDR3: CAIRDSFNQPQHF. The CDR3 nucleotides read TGTGCCATCAGGGACTCATTCAATCAGCCCCAGCATTTT.

This clonotype was counted only a few times. The rearrangement joins TRBV10-3 to TRBJ1-2; possibly TRBD1 for D (6 bases). Germline V lookup: CDR1 ENHRY, CDR2 SYGVKD. CDR3 length: 14 amino acids. V shed 3 bases and J shed 2 bases, with 10 bases lying between them. CDR3 region: CAISESTGNYGYTF. DNA for the CDR3: TGTGCCATCAGTGAATCTACAGGGAACTATGGCTACACCTTC.

CDR3 sequence: CASSSTLAGFNEQYF. CDR3 nucleotide sequence: TGTGCCAGCAGCTCCACACTAGCGGGATTTAACGAGCAGTACTTC. The chain couples TRBV7-9 to TRBJ2-7; the match to TRBD2 covers 10 bases. The V and J ends lost 4 bases and 5 bases, in that order; junction bases with no gene match: 8. Germline-derived CDR1 and CDR2 are SEHNR and FQNEAQ (reference sequence). CDR3 length: 15 amino acids.

This clonotype was observed a few times. The chain has TRBV5-1 and TRBJ2-7, with D perhaps TRBD1 or TRBD2 (5 bases each). Germline V gives CDR1 SGHRS, CDR2 YFSETQ. The V and J ends lost 4 bases and 2 bases respectively, with 13 bases between them. The CDR3 is 14 amino acids. CDR3 sequence reads: CASSPEGRTYEQYF. The CDR3 DNA reads TGCGCCAGCAGCCCTGAGGGGCGGACCTACGAGCAGTACTTC.

This clonotype came up many times. The chain couples TRBV6-2 or TRBV6-3 to TRBJ2-1; TRBD2 agrees at 9 bases. The trim removed 6 bases at V and 4 bases at J, leaving 7 bases unmatched. CDR1 is MNHEY and CDR2 is SVGEGT in the germline V gene. The CDR3 contains 15 residues. The CDR3 protein is CASSYALAGYNEQFF. The CDR3 bases are TGTGCCAGCAGCTACGCCCTAGCGGGGTACAATGAGCAGTTCTTC.

In this sample, this clonotype turned up many times. V usage is TRBV27 and J usage is TRBJ1-2, with D possibly matching TRBD1 (5 bases). Trimming shortened V by 2 bases and J by 4 bases, and 14 bases separated the two germline ends. This CDR3 region has 15 residues. Germline V gene sequence: CDR1 MNHEY, CDR2 SMNVEV (reference sequence). Here the CDR3 DNA reads TGTGCCAGCAGTTTAGATGACAGAACTCCCTATGGCTACACCTTC. Translating gives CASSLDDRTPYGYTF.

This clonotype has more than one count but fewer than ten. V gene TRBV6-1 combines with J gene TRBJ1-6; no firm D call. Germline V gene sequence: CDR1 MNHNS, CDR2 SASEGT. This CDR3 has 12 amino acids. V was shortened by 5 bases and J by 7 bases, with 6 bases between the two germline ends. The CDR3 region is CASSKLNSPLHF. CDR3 coding DNA: TGTGCCAGCAGTAAATTAAATTCACCCCTCCACTTT.

This clonotype has at least ten counts. CDR3 amino acids: CSARTLGDFSAYEQYF. CDR3 bases: TGCAGTGCTAGAACCCTGGGGGACTTTTCCGCCTACGAGCAGTACTTC. This sequence joins TRBV20-1 and TRBJ2-7; D possibly corresponds to TRBD2 (6 bases). Per the germline V gene, CDR1 is DFQATT and CDR2 is SNEGSKA (reference sequence). This CDR3 contains 16 residues. The germline V and J ends were trimmed by 2 bases and 2 bases, with 19 bases remaining between them.

This clonotype was recorded at least ten times. The chain is built from TRBV20-1 and TRBJ2-7; D is possibly TRBD1 (5 bases). In germline, CDR1 is DFQATT, CDR2 SNEGSKA (reference sequence). The CDR3 has 13 residues. Trimming pared 3 bases from V and 7 bases from J, leaving 16 bases between. The CDR3 reads CSASEAGPREQYF. The CDR3 DNA reads TGCAGTGCTAGTGAGGCAGGGCCGAGGGAGCAGTACTTC.

This clonotype occurred many times. The gene calls are TRBV7-9 and TRBJ2-1, with TRBD1 identical over 8 bases. Germline CDR1 reads SEHNR; CDR2 reads FQNEAQ (reference sequence). Trimming at V came to 6 bases and at J to 9 bases, leaving 25 bases not matched to a gene. The CDR3 consists of 19 residues. The DNA for the CDR3 is TGTGCCAGCAGAAGGTCCCCTGGGGACCGGACAGGGTATGGAGGTGAGCAGTTCTTC. Protein sequence: CASRRSPGDRTGYGGEQFF.

V is TRBV6-4 and J is TRBJ1-6; unclear D gene. V lost 6 bases and J 6 bases, leaving 12 bases between the germline ends. Germline CDR1 MRHNA, CDR2 SNTAGT. This CDR3 is built from 14 residues. CDR3 coding DNA: TGTGCCAGCAGAGGAGACATCCCTAATTCACCCCTCCACTTT. Protein product: CASRGDIPNSPLHF.

In its sample, this clonotype was seen many times. The J gene is TRBJ2-7, the V gene TRBV9; 7 nucleotides agree with TRBD2. Germline V CDR1 and CDR2: SGDLS, YYNGEE. CDR3 length: 14 amino acids. Trimming took 0 bases from V and 4 from J; bases not matched to a gene: 4. The CDR3 loop is CASSVDMGGYEQYF. The CDR3 coding sequence is TGTGCCAGCAGCGTAGACATGGGGGGGTACGAGCAGTACTTC.

The chain carries TRBV11-2 and TRBJ1-3; D is undetermined. The length of the CDR3 is 12 residues. Trimming left V 6 bases short and J 4 bases short, with 7 bases between. The germline gives CDR1 SGHAT, CDR2 FQNNGV. The CDR3 DNA follows: TGTGCCAGCAGGTGGACGGGAAACACCATATATTTT. Its protein is CASRWTGNTIYF.

This chain links TRBV10-3 with TRBJ1-3; D may be TRBD1 (6 bases). There are 17 residues in the CDR3. The V end lost 0 bases, the J end lost 0 bases, and 12 bases lay between the germline ends. Germline values: CDR1 ENHRY, CDR2 SYGVKD. The CDR3 nucleotides are TGTGCCATCAGTGAGTCGACAGGAAAGAGCTCTGGAAACACCATATATTTT. Its protein is CAISESTGKSSGNTIYF.

This clonotype was seen repeatedly, ten times or more. V usage is TRBV11-3 and J usage is TRBJ1-1; D is unresolved. Trimming removed 5 bases at V and 5 bases at J, with 15 bases between. Germline V gene sequence: CDR1 SGHNT, CDR2 YENEEA. The CDR3 consists of 14 residues. CDR3 amino acids: CASSVGPDRTEAFF. CDR3 sequence (DNA): TGTGCCAGCAGCGTCGGACCCGATCGGACTGAAGCTTTCTTT.

This clonotype has at least ten counts. The genes are TRBV2 and TRBJ2-7, with a possible D match to TRBD1 (6 bases). The CDR3 sequence is 15 residues long. The V end was cut by 1 base, the J end by 6 bases, with 16 bases between. Germline CDR1 is SNHLY and CDR2 is FYNNEI. The CDR3 DNA reads as TGTGCCAGCAGTGAAGTACCACAGGGTGTCGGCGAGCAGTACTTC. Translation: CASSEVPQGVGEQYF. Full variable domain (outside the CDR3, taken from reference TRBV2 and TRBJ2-7): EPEVTQTPSHQVTQMGQEVILRCVPISNHLYFYWYRQILGQKVEFLVSFYNNEISEKSEIFDDQFSVERPDGSNFTLKIRSTKLEDSAMYFCASSEVPQGVGEQYFGPGTRLTVT.

This clonotype was seen many times. The chain employs TRBV7-8 and TRBJ1-1; D ambiguous. Looked up from germline, CDR1 is SGHVS and CDR2 is FQNEAQ. CDR3 length: 10 amino acids. The V gene lost 10 bases and the J gene lost 5 bases, with 8 bases spanning the gap. The CDR3 is CATSGTEAFF. Here the CDR3 DNA reads TGTGCCACTTCGGGGACTGAAGCTTTCTTT.

The chain combines TRBV19 with TRBJ1-5; no reliable D call. V lost 7 bases, J lost 5 bases, and 15 bases lay in between. This CDR3 region has 14 residues. Germline-derived CDR1 and CDR2 are LNHDA and SQIVND (reference sequence). The CDR3 DNA follows: TGTGCCAGTACCGACCGGCGGCGGGATCAGCCCCAGCATTTT. Translated, it gives CASTDRRRDQPQHF.

This clonotype was counted many times. The V call is TRBV11-2, the J call TRBJ1-1; D ambiguous. Germline CDR1 is SGHAT and CDR2 is FQNNGV. The CDR3 covers 15 residues. The V and J ends lost 1 base and 0 bases respectively, with 9 bases between them. CDR3 protein: CASSLGQVMNTEAFF. The CDR3 nucleotides read TGTGCCAGCAGCTTAGGCCAGGTTATGAACACTGAAGCTTTCTTT.

This clonotype was seen more than once but under ten times. This may be a read error: a much more frequent sequence differs by one nucleotide. The CDR3 DNA is TGTGCCAGCAGCTTGGGCGCAGGGAAACCCTACGAGCAGTACTTC. Its translation is CASSLGAGKPYEQYF. The rearrangement uses TRBV5-4 and TRBJ2-7, with a possible D match to TRBD1 (5 bases). CDR1 and CDR2 (germline): SGHNT, YYREEE (reference sequence). The CDR3 is 15 residues long. The ends were cut back, 0 bases at V and 2 bases at J, with 12 bases in the middle.

A few counts support this clonotype. This chain uses TRBV6-1 with TRBJ1-5, with 12 bases identical to TRBD1. The V and J ends lost 5 bases and 5 bases, in that order; junction bases with no gene match: 4. CDR3 length: 15 amino acids. Germline values: CDR1 MNHNS, CDR2 SASEGT. CDR3 residues: CASSSGTGGDQPQHF. The DNA of the CDR3 is TGTGCCAGCAGTTCCGGGACAGGGGGCGATCAGCCCCAGCATTTT.

This clonotype has at least ten counts. V and J are TRBV7-9 and TRBJ2-7; D call uncertain. The V and J ends lost 4 bases and 3 bases respectively, with 10 bases between them. The germline V gene encodes CDR1 SEHNR and CDR2 FQNEAQ (reference sequence). The CDR3 covers 13 residues. The CDR3 DNA follows: TGTGCCAGCAGCTCGGGCGGCTACTACGAGCAGTACTTC. Translation: CASSSGGYYEQYF.

The sample holds many counts of this clonotype. The V call is TRBV6-2 or TRBV6-3, the J call TRBJ1-2; the D is unclear. The CDR3 runs 13 residues. Per germline, CDR1 MNHEY and CDR2 SVGEGT. Trimming cost V 4 bases and J 8 bases, with 14 bases left between them. The CDR3: CASSSLRSGGYTF. CDR3 bases: TGTGCCAGCAGTTCCTTACGATCGGGAGGCTACACCTTC.